Shown below are 25 T cell receptor beta chains from a single sample sequenced in a study of cytomegalovirus exposure and HLA in healthy donors. The PCR had 60 Vbeta and 13 Jbeta primers. Assay: immunoSEQ multiplex PCR; the TCRdb copy retains only in-frame clones and omits some. Among 200,000 to 250,000 clones, approximately 82% were seen once, and the ten largest hold approximately 8.4%. The sequencing sample was made of PBMCs. The receptors shown here come from a woman aged 55-69 years in good health and CMV-seropositive.

The V and J genes are TRBV7-3 and TRBJ1-1, with 7 bases that match TRBD1. From germline, CDR1 is SGHTA and CDR2 FQGTGA. With 6 bases clipped from V and 4 bases from J, the junction kept 8 bases outside the gene matches. This CDR3 has 14 residues. CDR3 amino acids: CASSYTPGGTEAFF. Here the CDR3 DNA reads TGTGCCAGCAGTTACACGCCAGGGGGCACTGAAGCTTTCTTT.

The chain uses TRBV4-1 and TRBJ2-5; 10 bases agree with TRBD1. Germline CDR1 MGHRA, CDR2 YSYEKL. The CDR3 length is 16 residues. V was pared by 0 bases and J by 4 bases, with 5 bases of the junction left unmatched. The CDR3 coding sequence is TGCGCCAGCAGCCAAGAGGGACAGGGGATTGGAGAGACCCAGTACTTC. Its protein is CASSQEGQGIGETQYF.

The CDR3: CASSLTRGGSYGYTF. In DNA form, the CDR3 reads TGTGCCAGCAGCTTAACGCGGGGAGGATCCTATGGCTACACCTTC. This chain uses TRBV7-9 with TRBJ1-2; D gene unclear. Germline CDR1 reads SEHNR; CDR2 reads FQNEAQ (reference sequence). V was cut by 2 bases and J by 4 bases, with 14 bases left in between. This CDR3 contains 15 residues.

Of note for this clone: This specimen includes other DNA sequences encoding the same CDR3. The gene calls are TRBV28 and TRBJ2-7; D is unclear. Germline V gene sequence: CDR1 MDHEN, CDR2 SYDVKM. V lost 2 bases, J lost 3 bases, and 8 bases lay in between. This CDR3 comprises 13 residues. CDR3 bases: TGTGCCAGCAGTTTAGGGCAAAACTACGAGCAGTACTTC. Residues: CASSLGQNYEQYF.

The chain is built from TRBV28 and TRBJ2-1; 13 nucleotides match TRBD2. The trim removed 6 bases at V and 6 bases at J, leaving 5 bases unmatched. The CDR3 extends over 15 amino acids. The V gene's germline CDR1 is MDHEN and CDR2 SYDVKM. The CDR3 DNA reads TGTGCCAGCAGACTAGCGGGAGGGCAGAGCAATGAGCAGTTCTTC. This encodes CASRLAGGQSNEQFF. Looking up the rest from reference TRBV28 and TRBJ2-1 gives the full variable domain: DVKVTQSSRYLVKRTGEKVFLECVQDMDHENMFWYRQDPGLGLRLIYFSYDVKMKEKGDIPEGYSVSREKKERFSLILESASTNQTSMYLCASRLAGGQSNEQFFGPGTRLTVL.

This clone came up a few times. The V and J genes are TRBV7-3 and TRBJ2-1; 7 nucleotides agree with TRBD2. The CDR3 is made up of 11 amino acids. J lost 9 bases, V lost 4 bases, and 0 bases had no gene match. Germline CDR1 and CDR2: SGHTA and FQGTGA. This chain's CDR3 is CASSSGGEQFF. The CDR3 coding sequence is TGTGCCAGCAGCTCGGGGGGTGAGCAGTTCTTC.

The rearrangement uses TRBV18 and TRBJ2-6; 9 bases align to TRBD1. The CDR3 loop spans 18 amino acids. Germline V CDR1 and CDR2: KGHSH, LQKENI. The junction had 6 bases not matched to a gene; V was cut back by 1 base and J by 2 bases. For the CDR3, the DNA is TGTGCCAGCTCACCACGGGGACAGGGCTCCCCTGGGGCCAACGTCCTGACTTTC. This gives the protein CASSPRGQGSPGANVLTF.

J is TRBJ2-1 and V is TRBV4-1; D uncertain. The germline V and J ends were trimmed by 2 bases and 8 bases, with 7 bases remaining between them. The CDR3 is 12 residues long. Germline V gene lookup returns CDR1 MGHRA and CDR2 YSYEKL. The chain's CDR3 is CASSQRDYEQFF. DNA for the CDR3: TGCGCCAGCAGCCAAAGAGACTATGAGCAGTTCTTC.

CDR3 amino acids: CASGLVIRDRGVSGNTIYF. In DNA, the CDR3 is TGTGCTAGTGGTTTGGTAATCCGGGACAGGGGGGTCTCTGGAAACACCATATATTTT. The rearrangement joins TRBV12-5 to TRBJ1-3; TRBD1 agrees at 11 bases. CDR1 LGHNT and CDR2 FRNRAP come from the germline V gene. The CDR3 is made up of 19 amino acids. V lost 0 bases, J lost 0 bases, and 7 bases stayed unmatched.

The chain links TRBV27 to TRBJ2-7; D is unresolved. V lost 2 bases, J lost 7 bases, and 12 bases lay in between. Germline V CDR1 and CDR2: MNHEY, SMNVEV (reference sequence). There are 13 residues in the CDR3. This CDR3 reads CASSLGRSWEQYF. CDR3 in DNA: TGTGCCAGCAGTTTAGGCAGGTCCTGGGAGCAGTACTTC.

The rearrangement uses TRBV7-9 and TRBJ1-1; D gene unclear. Deletions cut 3 bases from V and 1 base from J, with 9 bases between. Germline-derived CDR1 and CDR2 are SEHNR and FQNEAQ (reference sequence). The CDR3 totals 14 residues. The CDR3 sequence is CASSLSTPNTEAFF. The CDR3 bases are TGTGCCAGCAGCTTGTCGACACCGAACACTGAAGCTTTCTTT.

Comments on this clone: One end of the junction fails to match germline, which may point to a read error. V and J are TRBV29-1 and TRBJ2-6; TRBD1 aligns across 9 bases. The CDR3 totals 17 residues. CDR1 is SQVTM and CDR2 is ANQGSEA in the germline V gene. Here the CDR3 DNA reads TGCAGCGTCCCGACAGGGGGTCAGCTATCTGGGGCCAACGCCCTGACTTTC. It specifies CSVPTGGQLSGANALTF.

In this sample, this clone turned up once. J is TRBJ2-3 and V is TRBV9; the D is unclear. Between the trimmed V and J ends, which lost 0 bases and 4 bases, there was a span of 9 bases. The length of the CDR3 is 14 residues. Germline CDR1 SGDLS, CDR2 YYNGEE. CDR3 amino acids: CASSVDPGSDTQYF. DNA for the CDR3: TGTGCCAGCAGCGTAGACCCCGGGTCAGATACGCAGTATTTT.

This clone was counted once. DNA for the CDR3: TGTGCCAGCAGTTCGGGGGGGGTAAGGAACTATGGCTACACCTTC. It specifies CASSSGGVRNYGYTF. The chain recombines TRBV28 with TRBJ1-2, with D possibly being TRBD1 (5 bases). The CDR3 has 15 amino acids. V dropped 4 bases and J dropped 2 bases, with 14 bases sitting between them. The germline CDR1 and CDR2 sequences are MDHEN and SYDVKM.

The rearrangement uses TRBV12-5 and TRBJ1-5; unclear D gene. Germline CDR1 LGHNT, CDR2 FRNRAP. The V end lost 7 bases, the J end lost 6 bases, and 19 bases lay between the germline ends. The length of the CDR3 is 15 residues. CDR3 residues: CASAEVGGRSQPQHF. The CDR3 DNA reads as TGTGCTAGTGCCGAGGTGGGTGGTAGGAGTCAGCCCCAGCATTTT.

This clone was picked up one time. This chain links TRBV28 with TRBJ2-1, with TRBD2 as a possible D gene (5 bases). Trimming stripped 6 bases from V and 0 bases from J, with 12 bases between. The CDR3 extends over 15 amino acids. The germline V gene encodes CDR1 MDHEN and CDR2 SYDVKM. CDR3 DNA: TGTGCCAGCAGACCCCAGCGGTTCTCCTACAATGAGCAGTTCTTC. It codes for CASRPQRFSYNEQFF. Full variable domain (rest looked up from reference TRBV28 and TRBJ2-1): DVKVTQSSRYLVKRTGEKVFLECVQDMDHENMFWYRQDPGLGLRLIYFSYDVKMKEKGDIPEGYSVSREKKERFSLILESASTNQTSMYLCASRPQRFSYNEQFFGPGTRLTVL.

This clone was seen once. V is TRBV19 and J is TRBJ1-1; D remains ambiguous. The germline gives CDR1 LNHDA, CDR2 SQIVND (reference sequence). The CDR3 is 12 residues long. V shed 5 bases and J shed 5 bases, with 9 bases lying between them. The CDR3 bases are TGTGCCAGTAGTCCTCTCGGGACTGAAGCTTTCTTT. This translates into CASSPLGTEAFF.

This chain connects TRBV18 to TRBJ2-7; 12 nucleotides align to TRBD1. Unmatched junction bases numbered 3, after V lost 3 bases and J lost 3 bases. This CDR3 is built from 15 residues. Germline lookup yields CDR1 KGHSH and CDR2 LQKENI. In DNA, the CDR3 is TGTGCCAGCTCACCCGGGACAGGGGGCGGCTACGAGCAGTACTTC. It encodes CASSPGTGGGYEQYF.

The chain is built from TRBV10-3 and TRBJ2-3; 12 bases are a match to TRBD2. The CDR3 spans 17 residues. Losses at the gene ends were 2 bases for V and 6 bases for J; bases not matched to a gene: 9. CDR1 and CDR2 (germline): ENHRY, SYGVKD. The CDR3 loop reads CAISEGLAGGLRDTQYF. Written as DNA, the CDR3 is TGTGCCATCAGTGAGGGGCTAGCGGGAGGGCTTAGGGATACGCAGTATTTT.

This clone was seen more than once but under ten times. The V gene is TRBV10-1, the J gene TRBJ2-5; tentatively, D is TRBD2 (7 bases). V lost 11 bases to trimming and J lost 5 bases, with 18 bases between them. CDR1 and CDR2 (germline): WNHNN, SYGVQD (reference sequence). This CDR3 has 13 amino acids. This chain's CDR3 is CASGGVGGETQYF. The DNA for the CDR3 is TGCGCCTCGGGGGGCGTTGGGGGGGAGACCCAGTACTTC.

This clone was seen just once. An end of the junction differs from the germline gene, which may be a read error. The chain recombines TRBV7-9 with TRBJ2-3; tentative D call: TRBD2 (6 bases). The length of the CDR3 is 17 residues. Germline loops: CDR1 SEHNR, CDR2 FQNEAQ (reference sequence). The CDR3 reads CSSSWGGDSSSTDTQYF. The DNA for the CDR3 is TGTTCCAGCAGTTGGGGCGGGGATAGCAGTAGCACAGATACGCAGTATTTT.

The chain couples TRBV6-5 to TRBJ1-5; D not certain. This CDR3 has 15 residues. Per germline, CDR1 MNHEY and CDR2 SVGAGI. The V end lost 5 bases, the J end lost 0 bases, and 11 bases lay between the germline ends. CDR3 nucleotide sequence: TGTGCCAGCAGTCAAGAGACGGGTAGCAATCAGCCCCAGCATTTT. This codes for CASSQETGSNQPQHF.

The V gene is TRBV9, the J gene TRBJ2-2; 9 positions match TRBD1. J was trimmed by 7 bases and V by 3 bases; bases with no gene match: 10. Looked up from germline, CDR1 is SGDLS and CDR2 is YYNGEE. The CDR3 has 16 amino acids. CDR3 DNA sequence: TGTGCCAGCAGCGCCCCCGGGACAGGGTTCGGCGGGGAGCTGTTTTTT. Amino acids: CASSAPGTGFGGELFF.

This rearrangement joins TRBV7-9 to TRBJ2-1; 7 nucleotides align to TRBD2. Germline assignment: CDR1 SEHNR and CDR2 FQNEAQ (reference sequence). The CDR3 runs 12 residues. V lost 2 bases to trimming and J lost 10 bases; unmatched junction nucleotides: 2. CDR3 bases: TGTGCCAGCAGCTTACTAGCGGAAGAGCAGTTCTTC. Amino acids: CASSLLAEEQFF.

This chain links TRBV10-1 with TRBJ2-2; D may be TRBD2 (5 bases). Germline V CDR1 and CDR2: WNHNN, SYGVQD (reference sequence). The V gene lost 8 bases and the J gene lost 2 bases, with 12 bases spanning the gap. The CDR3 covers 14 residues. The chain's CDR3 is CASGSRVNTGELFF. The CDR3 nucleotides read TGCGCCAGCGGGAGTCGGGTTAACACCGGGGAGCTGTTTTTT.